This T cell receptor (beta chain) was profiled in a study of CXCR3-negative and CXCR3-positive naive CD8 T cells. To note about this clonotype: Antigen specificity is unknown.

UMI-labeled 5' RACE TRB cDNA libraries were prepared from the cells. Using the 5' RACE reads, TCRdb records one entry per CDR3 protein without DNA. The specimen's table records about 51,000 distinct CDR3 sequences. Study-wide results and limits: Against CXCR3-negative naive cells, CXCR3-positive naive cells showed more hydrophobic TRB CDR3s.

The sample taken for sequencing was naive CXCR3+ CD8+ T cells from blood. Subset here: CD45RO-CCR7+CD27+CD95- naive CD8+ T cells expressing CXCR3 (TNR3+). This TCR was recovered from a human donor in good health. Some clones in this sample may be carry-over from other donors' samples.

CDR3 residues: CASSVSGTYEQYF. The chain has TRBV5-6 and TRBJ2-7; no DNA is available, so the TRBD1 call from TCRdb remains unchecked. This CDR3 is built from 13 residues. Per the germline V gene, CDR1 is SGHDT and CDR2 is YYEEEE.